The 16 T cell receptor beta chains below come from one sample, sequenced in a study of response to subunit inactivated influenza vaccine. TCRdb called the RT-PCR reads again in MiXCR, with one record for every CDR3 protein. The sample lists fewer than 350,000 distinct CDR3 sequences; just over 20% were seen once. Material: PBMCs from blood, obtained approximately 20 months after vaccination. These receptors all stem from a man between 50 and 69 years old who received an inactivated influenza vaccine.

This clonotype was seen more than once but under ten times. The rearrangement links TRBV3-1 to TRBJ1-4; 8 nucleotides line up with TRBD1. CDR3 length: 17 residues. Germline V lookup: CDR1 LGHDT, CDR2 YNNKEL (reference sequence). J gave up 10 bases and V 3 bases, and 16 bases lay outside the gene matches. The CDR3 here is CASSQGGQVDASGKLFF. The CDR3, as DNA: TGTGCCAGCAGCCAGGGGGGACAGGTTGATGCGAGTGGAAAACTGTTTTTT.

In its sample, this clonotype was seen a few times. This rearrangement joins TRBV20-1 to TRBJ1-2; maybe TRBD1 (6 bases). The V gene lost 6 bases and the J gene lost 2 bases, with 13 bases spanning the gap. CDR3 length: 13 amino acids. CDR1 and CDR2 (germline): DFQATT, SNEGSKA (reference sequence). In nucleotides, the CDR3 is TGCAGTGCAGTCCGGACAGTAAACTATGGCTACACCTTC. Translating it yields CSAVRTVNYGYTF.

This clonotype was seen at least ten times. This chain connects TRBV5-6 to TRBJ1-3; no firm D call. The CDR3 has 15 residues. V was cut by 4 bases and J by 0 bases, with 11 bases left in between. Germline loops: CDR1 SGHDT, CDR2 YYEEEE. CDR3 in amino acids: CASSLRANSGNTIYF. The DNA of the CDR3 is TGTGCCAGCAGCCTCAGAGCAAACTCTGGAAACACCATATATTTT.

This chain uses TRBV13 with TRBJ2-7, with D possibly matching TRBD1 (6 bases). Germline loops: CDR1 PRHDT, CDR2 FYEKMQ (reference sequence). The CDR3 spans 13 residues. V was trimmed by 5 bases and J by 2 bases, leaving 10 bases between them. The CDR3 protein is CASSRQVAYEQYF. CDR3 nucleotides: TGTGCCAGCAGCCGACAGGTCGCCTACGAGCAGTACTTC.

This clonotype has just a few counts. The chain is built from TRBV4-3 and TRBJ1-1; D is unresolved. The CDR3 length is 15 residues. V was cut by 4 bases and J by 6 bases, with 18 bases left in between. Per the germline V gene, CDR1 is LGHNA and CDR2 is YSLEER. CDR3: CASSRGGPVFAEAFF. CDR3 bases: TGCGCCAGCAGCCGCGGCGGGCCGGTTTTCGCTGAAGCTTTCTTT.

This clonotype appeared a few times. The chain couples TRBV10-3 to TRBJ2-5; 8 nucleotides align to TRBD1. CDR3 size: 14 residues. Germline lookup yields CDR1 ENHRY and CDR2 SYGVKD. Trimming removed 4 bases from V and 5 bases from J; junction bases left unmatched: 6. The CDR3 DNA sequence: TGTGCCATCAGTGTTGCAGGACAGGGCGAGACCCAGTACTTC. This translates into CAISVAGQGETQYF.

In its sample, this clonotype was seen a few times. V is TRBV21-1 and J is TRBJ2-2. TRBV21-1 is marked as a pseudogene. This CDR3 contains 17 residues. CDR3 amino acids: CAIKRSQTYLNTGELFF. The CDR3 DNA follows: TGTGCCATTAAGAGGAGTCAGACCTACTTGAACACCGGGGAGCTCTTTTTT.

This chain joins TRBV7-2 and TRBJ2-3, with TRBD1 as a possible D gene (5 bases). Between the trimmed V and J ends, which lost 4 bases and 4 bases, there was a span of 18 bases. The length of the CDR3 is 16 residues. Germline-derived CDR1 and CDR2 are SGHTA and FQGNSA. The CDR3 DNA follows: TGTGCCAGCAGCTCGACAGCAAAGGGCCGGGCAGATACGCAGTATTTT. Amino acid sequence: CASSSTAKGRADTQYF.

There are a few counts of this clonotype. The chain couples TRBV12-3 or TRBV12-4 to TRBJ2-1; tentative D call: TRBD1 (6 bases). The CDR3 is 15 residues long. V lost 6 bases to trimming and J lost 1 base, with 13 bases between them. CDR3 protein: CASSPSRGSYNEQFF. The CDR3 DNA reads as TGTGCCAGCAGCCCCTCGAGGGGGTCCTACAATGAGCAGTTCTTC.

This clonotype has only a few counts. This chain uses TRBV20-1 with TRBJ2-3; TRBD2 aligns across 8 bases. Germline V gene sequence: CDR1 DFQATT, CDR2 SNEGSKA (reference sequence). The trim removed 0 bases at V and 4 bases at J, leaving 3 bases unmatched. The CDR3 extends over 14 amino acids. Written as DNA, the CDR3 is TGCAGTGCTAGAGATAGCGGGATAGCAGATACGCAGTATTTT. It codes for CSARDSGIADTQYF.

The J gene is TRBJ1-5, the V gene TRBV29-1; the match to TRBD1 covers 9 bases. V shed 7 bases, J shed 2 bases, and the junction held 3 bases outside the gene matches. The CDR3 runs 13 residues. The V gene's germline CDR1 is SQVTM and CDR2 ANQGSEA. CDR3 DNA: TGCAGCGCAAGGACAGGGGGCAATCAGCCCCAGCATTTT. This encodes CSARTGGNQPQHF.

The chain employs TRBV5-1 and TRBJ2-7; 8 bases map to TRBD2. The trim removed 0 bases at V and 4 bases at J, leaving 9 bases unmatched. The CDR3 is made up of 16 amino acids. Germline assignment: CDR1 SGHRS and CDR2 YFSETQ. The CDR3: CASSLAGGPFDYEQYF. Here the CDR3 DNA reads TGCGCCAGCAGCTTGGCGGGGGGGCCATTCGATTACGAGCAGTACTTC.

This clonotype has only a few counts. The chain links TRBV5-1 to TRBJ2-3; perhaps TRBD2 as D (5 bases). Germline V gives CDR1 SGHRS, CDR2 YFSETQ. Deletions cut 0 bases from V and 4 bases from J, with 12 bases between. This CDR3 comprises 15 residues. CDR3 loop: CASSLGGRAADTQYF. As DNA, the CDR3 is TGCGCCAGCAGCTTGGGCGGCAGAGCGGCAGATACGCAGTATTTT.

The chain has TRBV29-1 and TRBJ2-7; D may be TRBD1 (7 bases). Trimming shortened V by 0 bases and J by 6 bases, and 18 bases separated the two germline ends. There are 15 residues in the CDR3. Germline V gene data show CDR1 as SQVTM and CDR2 as ANQGSEA. DNA for the CDR3: TGCAGCGTTGAAGATTATCTCCACAGGGGAGGCGAGCAGTACTTC. It encodes CSVEDYLHRGGEQYF.

The chain is built from TRBV7-7 and TRBJ2-1, with 12 bases that match TRBD2. The CDR3 has 16 amino acids. The V gene's germline CDR1 is SSHAT and CDR2 FNYEAQ (reference sequence). With V trimmed by 5 bases and J by 2 bases, 4 bases remained unmatched. CDR3 sequence (DNA): TGTGCCAGCAGCCCTAGACTAGCGGGGGCCTACAATGAGCAGTTCTTC. It encodes CASSPRLAGAYNEQFF.

The chain couples TRBV7-6 to TRBJ2-1; D perhaps matches TRBD1 (5 bases). This CDR3 spans 15 amino acids. Germline V gene sequence: CDR1 SGHVS, CDR2 FNYEAQ. Trimming removed 1 base from V and 4 bases from J, with 11 bases in between. The CDR3 loop reads CASSLDLGQYNEQFF. For the CDR3, the DNA is TGTGCCAGCAGCTTAGATCTGGGGCAGTACAATGAGCAGTTCTTC.